This T cell receptor beta chain was obtained from a study of T cells in tumors after PD-1 blockade. Turning to the study itself: Patients had no prior checkpoint blockade, systemic immunosuppressants, or anti-cancer therapy within 4 weeks. Overall study results and limits: About 40% of tumor TCR clonotypes were also found in blood.

Sequencing was performed with immunoSEQ multiplex PCR; in TCRdb, only in-frame clones are kept and a portion is missing. The sample lists around 3,000 clones, roughly 78% seen once, with roughly a sixth in the top ten. This clone was observed a handful of times. The target antigen is unknown. Time point of the sample: first of two post-therapy site-matched biopsies about two months apart. The same primary tumor site was biopsied both before and after PD-1 blockade. The sequencing used tumor tissue, collected after anti-PD-1 treatment. The source of this sequence is a human donor with basal cell carcinoma.

As DNA, the CDR3 is TGTGCCAGCAGCCAAGGGAGGGGGCCTGGAAACACCATATATTTT. This codes for CASSQGRGPGNTIYF. V and J are TRBV4-2 and TRBJ1-3; 7 bases agree with TRBD1. V was pared by 1 base and J by 2 bases, with 2 bases of the junction left unmatched. Germline V lookup: CDR1 LGHNA, CDR2 YNFKEQ. This CDR3 contains 15 residues.